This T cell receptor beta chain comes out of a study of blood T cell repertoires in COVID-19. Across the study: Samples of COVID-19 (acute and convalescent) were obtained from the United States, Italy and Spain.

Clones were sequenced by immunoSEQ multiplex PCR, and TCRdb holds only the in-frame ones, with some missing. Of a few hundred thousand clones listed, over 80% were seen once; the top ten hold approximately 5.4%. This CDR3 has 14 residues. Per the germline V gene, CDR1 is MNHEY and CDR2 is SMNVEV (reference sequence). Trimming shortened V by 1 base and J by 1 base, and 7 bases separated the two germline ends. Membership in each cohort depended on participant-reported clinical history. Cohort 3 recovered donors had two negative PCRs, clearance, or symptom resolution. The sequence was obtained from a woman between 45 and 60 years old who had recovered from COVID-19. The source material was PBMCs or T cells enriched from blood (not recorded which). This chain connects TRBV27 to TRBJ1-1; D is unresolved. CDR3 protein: CASSLFGPNTEAFF. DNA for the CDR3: TGTGCCAGCAGTTTATTTGGGCCGAACACTGAAGCTTTCTTT.